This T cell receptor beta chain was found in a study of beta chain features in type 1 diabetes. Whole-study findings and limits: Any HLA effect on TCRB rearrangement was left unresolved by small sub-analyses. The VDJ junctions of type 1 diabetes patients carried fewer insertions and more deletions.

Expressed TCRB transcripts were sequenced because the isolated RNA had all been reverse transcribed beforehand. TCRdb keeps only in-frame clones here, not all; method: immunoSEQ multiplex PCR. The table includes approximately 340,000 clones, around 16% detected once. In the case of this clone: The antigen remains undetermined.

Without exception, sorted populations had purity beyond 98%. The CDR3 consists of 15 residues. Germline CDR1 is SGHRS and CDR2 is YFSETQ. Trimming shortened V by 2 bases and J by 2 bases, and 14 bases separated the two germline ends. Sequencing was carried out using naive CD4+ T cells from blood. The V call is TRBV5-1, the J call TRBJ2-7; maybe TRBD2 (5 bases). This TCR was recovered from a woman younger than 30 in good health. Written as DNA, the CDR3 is TGCGCCAGCAGCTTTTTGAGGGATTCGGCCTACGAGCAGTACTTC. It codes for CASSFLRDSAYEQYF.